This T cell receptor beta chain was sequenced for a study of cytomegalovirus exposure and HLA in healthy donors (dated by TCRdb to the late 2010s). Study-wide context: According to an earlier analysis of several hundred of the donors, some 180 million T cells yielded 120 million or so unique TCR beta sequences and 276 Gb of sequence data. An early release that covered 640 HLA-typed donors contained 300 to 350 gigabases of sequencing data and 85 million to 100 million unique TCR sequences. Among the roughly 380 genotyped donors, around 79% belonged to the genetic ancestry cluster associated with self-reported Caucasian donors. The study was designed to test whether signatures of past pathogen exposure could be identified by cataloging public T cell receptors. Using immunosequencing, the study profiled T cell repertoires from fewer than 700 subjects and related those repertoires to cytomegalovirus serostatus. In addition to the first cohort of around 670 subjects, a separate validation cohort of 100 to 150 different subjects was used. To predict cytomegalovirus infection status, the study combined high-throughput TCR immunosequencing, statistical association of individual TCRs with disease status, and machine learning. To study patterns of TCR occurrence, a later analysis re-analyzed previously published TCR beta repertoires from around 670 donors and added high-resolution HLA genotyping. The later analysis used no new phenotypic data to find candidate immune exposures, relying instead on TCR beta sequences and their occurrence across donors. In an earlier analysis of roughly 540 of the donors, high-throughput TCR beta sequencing was used to judge whether each TCR beta V gene segment behaved as functional or pseudogenic. Donor age, sex, ethnicity and CMV serostatus were collected together with the repertoire data. In a later genetic analysis, genome-wide SNP genotypes for about three fifths of the roughly 670 donors were used, and that subset was treated as a discovery cohort. All discovery cohort repertoires had been generated using a single sequencing platform. Both class I and class II loci were covered by HLA typing, at four-digit resolution. Typing coverage varied by locus: about 620-630 donors for A, B, C, DRB1 and DQB1; around 560 for DQA1; 600 to 610 for DPA1; around 450 for DPB1. Because of strong linkage in the cohort, five DR-DQ haplotypes were treated as single units for association and clustering. Among a few hundred genotyped donors of the cohort, an average of approximately 250,000 unique TCR beta nucleotide sequences were sequenced per donor, roughly a sixth of them non-productive.

What the work shows at the level of the full study, not this receptor alone: For the cohort, immune exposure information was limited to CMV serostatus. A later analysis found that HLA-associated TCR beta chains were more clonally expanded and had lower generation probabilities than equally common non-associated chains. Because HLA typing was unavailable for some donors at each locus, only the typed subset was used in association tests. Across donors, most TCR sequences were observed very rarely, whereas some public TCRs were present in many individuals. A further reported finding was that TCR beta sequences accurately predicted the HLA-A and HLA-B alleles for most subjects in the first cohort. A total of fewer than 200 TCR beta chains were listed by the study as associated with cytomegalovirus. Because counts were too low, 15 to 20 rarely observed V segments, including chromosome 9 orphons, were excluded from the earlier analysis of 587 of the donors. Correlated functional status among segregating V segments might be attributable to linkage disequilibrium, but an unknown experimental factor could not be ruled out. In a later analysis, the rate of TCR association differed among HLA loci, with DRB1 alleles having the most associated TCRs and HLA-C alleles having the fewest. In a later analysis, some 18,000 TCR beta sequences were associated with specific HLA alleles at a false discovery rate of 0.05. In a later genetic analysis, a missense DCLRE1C variant was associated with V-gene and J-gene trimming of TCR beta chains, and the association was replicated in an independent cohort. In a later analysis, several top co-occurrence clusters were reported to appear linked to parvovirus B19, influenza, CMV and Epstein-Barr virus. A group of highly shared sequence variants was considered likely to be a technical artifact of the sequencing pipeline. Sequencing depth was assumed to be roughly uniform across donors in the presence/absence analyses, though that assumption may not hold. Strong co-occurrence of HLA alleles, especially DR and DQ, made assigning TCR associations to individual alleles difficult. The classifier was reported to diagnose cytomegalovirus status with high specificity and sensitivity in both the original and validation cohorts. It was suggested by the authors that the approach could potentially be generalized to other disease states and immunological phenotypes. Three of the identified cytomegalovirus-associated TCR beta chains were confirmed in vitro to be specific for cytomegalovirus antigens. In an earlier analysis of about 550 of the donors, most TCR beta V segments were observed in productive rearrangements about 87% or about 30% of the time, broadly matching IMGT annotations. In a later genetic analysis, fewer N-insertions in productive TCRs were reported among donors in an Asian-associated ancestry cluster than the 666-donor mean. Most CMV-associated TCR beta chains appeared to be HLA-restricted in a later analysis, and the HLA associations seemed to be driven largely by CMV exposure. Only TCR beta chains were sequenced in this cohort, and the absence of alpha or paired-chain data limited detectable features.

Remarks on this clone: There is no known antigen for this receptor. No quality values exist for individual bases; no much larger clone is one base distant.

The cohort consisted of 600 to 750 healthy bone marrow donors. All cohort members were sampled while nominally healthy, although unrecorded immune exposures were likely present. The donor tested CMV seronegative and was one of the 352 seronegative cohort members. A peripheral blood sample was provided by each donor, and peripheral blood mononuclear cells were used for TCR beta sequencing. The Qiagen DNeasy Blood Extraction Kit was used to extract genomic DNA from the blood cell samples. Library preparation was by the immunoSEQ multiplex PCR assay. The multiplex PCR relied on a mix of 60 forward primers for TCR Vbeta segments and 13 reverse primers for TCR Jbeta segments. The CDR3 region of rearranged TCR beta genes was amplified from genomic DNA with a multiplex PCR assay. The Illumina HiSeq System was used to sequence the amplified TCR beta libraries as 87-base-pair reads. The published analysis was carried out like this. A later analysis counted about 80 million unique TCR beta chains across the 640 or so repertoires, and around 9.9 million of these chains were shared by at least two donors. To remove PCR and sequencing errors, raw reads were error-corrected and collapsed into unique sequences using a nearest-neighbor algorithm that merged closely related sequences. CDR3 sequences were aligned to IMGT reference sequences to assign V, D and J gene segments. For a sequence to be retained, at least a six-nucleotide match to both a V gene segment and a J gene segment was required. Rearrangements were classified as productive when the CDR3 lacked stop codons and remained in frame with V and J, and all other rearrangements were classified as non-productive. Following IMGT convention, CDR3 was defined as the stretch from the second conserved V-encoded cysteine to the conserved J-encoded phenylalanine. In an earlier analysis of 550 to 650 of the donors, sequences lacking an unambiguous match to a single V gene segment were excluded. In an earlier analysis of roughly 500 of the donors, V segments were called functional above 56.7% productive rearrangements and were called segregating when the between-donor standard deviation exceeded 5%. To diagnose cytomegalovirus status from the catalog of TCR beta chain sequences, a statistical classification framework was built. A later analysis assigned V and J genes by comparing TCR nucleotide sequences with IMGT/GENE-DB human TR gene sequences. In a later analysis, CDR3 sequences and most-parsimonious VDJ recombination scenarios were assigned using the TCRdist pipeline. A later analysis defined each TCR beta chain by its CDR3 amino acid sequence plus V-gene family, and excluded reads lacking a unique V-gene family. To address suspected cross-contamination and a sequencing artifact, a later analysis removed a few hundred highly shared, low-generation-probability nucleotide sequences. In a later analysis, a clonal expansion index was calculated for each public chain from normalized within-repertoire ranks of inferred template counts. In a later analysis, generation probabilities were computed with a VDJ recombination model fitted to out-of-frame rearrangements, and the resulting probabilities were checked against IGoR. In a later analysis, TCR-TCR, TCR-HLA and TCR-CMV co-occurrence was scored with hypergeometric tests, and a repertoire-size bias correction was applied to TCR pairs. In a later analysis, false discovery rates were estimated by permuting HLA or CMV assignments 20 times. In a later analysis, co-occurring TCRs were grouped with DBSCAN, and TCRdist sequence similarity was added when clustering was performed within HLA-allele-positive subsets. Co-occurrence clustering excluded repertoires with fewer than 30,000 or more than 120,000 public chains, plus five with anomalous nucleotide sharing. TCRdb holds this immuneACCESS table with in-frame rearrangements only. Some clones are missing; in checked studies, unresolved V genes explain under half, and the rest has no known cause. V and J calls and clone size are copied from that table; D and trimming were computed from the DNA. This sample comprises over 150,000 clones, 85% of them detected only once. The ten largest clones represent 1% of the sample.

The sequencing sample was made of PBMCs. This clonotype was sampled from a boy between 2 and 10 years old in good health and CMV-seronegative.

The DNA sequence is given as TGTGCCAGCTCCGGGACTAGCGGGGGAAACAGAAACATTCAGTACTTC. It translates to CASSGTSGGNRNIQYF. This sequence uses TRBV18 and TRBJ2-4; 14 bases in between match TRBD2. CDR1 and CDR2, per the germline V gene, are KGHSH and LQKENI. The CDR3 runs 16 residues from the cysteine to the phenylalanine. Here the CDR3 DNA is all that survives: 48 bases in frame from base 1. V loses 6 bases at its end and J loses 6 bases; junction bases beyond the gene matches: 7.